This TCR beta chain was obtained from a study of blood T cell repertoires in COVID-19. The V segment lost 4 bases and the J segment 5 bases; nucleotides outside the gene matches: 5. The germline CDR1 and CDR2 sequences are SGHRS and YFSETQ. CDR3 length equals 15 residues. Using immunoSEQ multiplex PCR, the repertoire was profiled, and TCRdb retains in-frame clones only, with some absent. Among around 360,000 clones listed, around 87% were seen once. The chain couples TRBV5-1 to TRBJ2-1; 11 nucleotides line up with TRBD2. Sequenced material: peripheral blood. The sequence came from a woman in her twenties or thirties with COVID-19, enrolled during active disease. CDR3 nucleotide sequence: TGCGCCAGCAGCACGACTAGCGGGGCAGACAATGAGCAGTTCTTC. It specifies CASSTTSGADNEQFF.